This TCR beta chain emerged from a study of beta chain features in type 1 diabetes. Study-wide background: Some 110 million sorted cells were examined across all samples.

Study findings and constraints: TCRB CDR3s were moderately but significantly shorter in Type 1 diabetes patients in all four CD4+ subsets.

Turning to this clone: Antigen: not known.

The V and J ends lost 1 base and 8 bases respectively, with 17 bases between them. In germline, CDR1 is GTSNPN, CDR2 SVGIG (reference sequence). The CDR3 extends over 14 amino acids. The authors reverse transcribed all of the isolated RNA, so sequencing captured expressed TCRB transcripts. About 3.5 million reads per sample on average were obtained from naive, central memory and regulatory T cell samples. Method: immunoSEQ multiplex PCR; TCRdb's copy keeps in-frame clones and lacks some. The repertoire holds under 300,000 clones, 14% seen once, with approximately 0.021% in the top ten. A sort by CD45RO/CCR7/CD25/CD127/CD95/CD27 yielded CD4+ naive, central memory, regulatory and stem cell-like memory cells.

This rearrangement joins TRBV30 to TRBJ1-2, with D tentatively TRBD1 (6 bases). Specimen: naive CD4+ T cells from blood. The TCR comes from a young man with type 1 diabetes. CDR3 in DNA: TGTGCCTGGAGTGAATCAGCAGGGGCGAAAGGCTACACCTTC. It translates to CAWSESAGAKGYTF. The whole variable domain, filled in from reference TRBV30 and TRBJ1-2, reads SQTIHQWPATLVQPVGSPLSLECTVEGTSNPNLYWYRQAAGRGLQLLFYSVGIGQISSEVPQNLSASRPQDRQFILSSKKLLLSDSGFYLCAWSESAGAKGYTFGSGTRLTVV.